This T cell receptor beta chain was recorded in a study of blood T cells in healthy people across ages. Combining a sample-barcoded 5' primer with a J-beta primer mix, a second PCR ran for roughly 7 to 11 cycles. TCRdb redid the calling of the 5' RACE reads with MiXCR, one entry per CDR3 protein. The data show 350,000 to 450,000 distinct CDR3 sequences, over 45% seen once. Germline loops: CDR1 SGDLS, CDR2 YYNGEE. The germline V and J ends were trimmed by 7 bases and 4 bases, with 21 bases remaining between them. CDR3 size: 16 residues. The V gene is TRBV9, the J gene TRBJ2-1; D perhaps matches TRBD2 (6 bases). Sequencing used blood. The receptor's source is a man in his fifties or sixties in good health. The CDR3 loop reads CASGPGVREWYNEQFF. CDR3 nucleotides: TGTGCCAGCGGTCCGGGGGTACGGGAGTGGTACAATGAGCAGTTCTTC.